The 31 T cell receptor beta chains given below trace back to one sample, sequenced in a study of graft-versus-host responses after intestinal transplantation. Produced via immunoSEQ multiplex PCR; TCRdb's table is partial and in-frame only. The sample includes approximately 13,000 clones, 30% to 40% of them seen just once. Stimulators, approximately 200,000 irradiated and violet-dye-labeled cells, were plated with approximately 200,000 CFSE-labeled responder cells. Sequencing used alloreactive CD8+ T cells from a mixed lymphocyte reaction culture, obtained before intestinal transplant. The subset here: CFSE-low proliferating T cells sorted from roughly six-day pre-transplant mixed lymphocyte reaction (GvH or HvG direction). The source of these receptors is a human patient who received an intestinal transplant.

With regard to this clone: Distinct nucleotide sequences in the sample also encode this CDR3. CDR3 nucleotide sequence: TGCGCCAGCAGCCCCTATGATTCAGTGGGGTACTATGGCTACACCTTC. Amino acids: CASSPYDSVGYYGYTF. The chain links TRBV5-1 to TRBJ1-2; D remains ambiguous. Germline V lookup: CDR1 SGHRS, CDR2 YFSETQ. V gave up 4 bases and J gave up 3 bases, with 19 bases separating them. The CDR3 has 16 amino acids.

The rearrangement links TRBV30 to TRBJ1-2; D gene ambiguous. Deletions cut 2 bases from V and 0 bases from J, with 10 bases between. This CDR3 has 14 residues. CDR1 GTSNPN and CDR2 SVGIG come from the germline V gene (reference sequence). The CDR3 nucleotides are TGTGCCTGGAGTACCCTTCTGGCTAACTATGGCTACACCTTC. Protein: CAWSTLLANYGYTF.

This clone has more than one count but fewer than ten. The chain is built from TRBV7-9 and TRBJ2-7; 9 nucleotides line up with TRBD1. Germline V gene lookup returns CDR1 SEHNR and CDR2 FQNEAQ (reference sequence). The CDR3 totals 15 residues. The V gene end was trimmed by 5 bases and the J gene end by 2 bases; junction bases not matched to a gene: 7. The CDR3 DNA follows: TGTGCCAGCAGCCCCCCCGGGACAGGGACCTACGAGCAGTACTTC. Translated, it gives CASSPPGTGTYEQYF. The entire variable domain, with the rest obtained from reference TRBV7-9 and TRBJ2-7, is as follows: DTGVSQNPRHKITKRGQNVTFRCDPISEHNRLYWYRQTLGQGPEFLTYFQNEAQLEKSRLLSDRFSAERPKGSFSTLEIQRTEQGDSAMYLCASSPPGTGTYEQYFGPGTRLTVT.

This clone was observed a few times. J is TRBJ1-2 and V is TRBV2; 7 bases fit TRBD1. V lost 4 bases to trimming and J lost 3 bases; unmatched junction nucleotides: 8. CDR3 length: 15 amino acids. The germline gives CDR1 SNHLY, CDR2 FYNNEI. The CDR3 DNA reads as TGTGCCAGCAGTGCGGGGCAGGGGGTAGACTATGGCTACACCTTC. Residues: CASSAGQGVDYGYTF.

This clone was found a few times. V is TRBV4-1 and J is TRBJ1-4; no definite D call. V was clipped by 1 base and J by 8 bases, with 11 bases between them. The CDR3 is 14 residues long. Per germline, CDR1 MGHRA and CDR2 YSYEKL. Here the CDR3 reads CASSQVSGREKLFF. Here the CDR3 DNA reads TGCGCCAGCAGCCAAGTCTCCGGTAGGGAAAAACTGTTTTTT.

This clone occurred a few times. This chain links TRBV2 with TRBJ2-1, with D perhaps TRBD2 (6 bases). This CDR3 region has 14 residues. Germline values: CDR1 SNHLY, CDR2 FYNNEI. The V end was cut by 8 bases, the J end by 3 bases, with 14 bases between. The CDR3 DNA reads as TGTGCCAGCGGAGGGACCACATACTACAATGAGCAGTTCTTC. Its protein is CASGGTTYYNEQFF. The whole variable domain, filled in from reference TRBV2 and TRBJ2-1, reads EPEVTQTPSHQVTQMGQEVILRCVPISNHLYFYWYRQILGQKVEFLVSFYNNEISEKSEIFDDQFSVERPDGSNFTLKIRSTKLEDSAMYFCASGGTTYYNEQFFGPGTRLTVL.

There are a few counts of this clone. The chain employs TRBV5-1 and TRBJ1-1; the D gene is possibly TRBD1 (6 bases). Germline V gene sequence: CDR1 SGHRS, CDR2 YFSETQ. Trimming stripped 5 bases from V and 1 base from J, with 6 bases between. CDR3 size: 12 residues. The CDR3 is CASRQGNTEAFF. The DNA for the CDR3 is TGCGCCAGCAGACAGGGGAACACTGAAGCTTTCTTT.

The CDR3 region has the DNA TGTGCCAGCAGCCAAACCACCGGGACAGGTCGGTATGGCTACACCTTC. Protein product: CASSQTTGTGRYGYTF. The genes are TRBV14 and TRBJ1-2; 8 nucleotides match TRBD1. The CDR3 extends over 16 amino acids. Per the germline V gene, CDR1 is SGHDN and CDR2 is FVKESK. The J segment lost 5 bases and the V segment lost 2 bases, leaving 10 bases of the junction unmatched.

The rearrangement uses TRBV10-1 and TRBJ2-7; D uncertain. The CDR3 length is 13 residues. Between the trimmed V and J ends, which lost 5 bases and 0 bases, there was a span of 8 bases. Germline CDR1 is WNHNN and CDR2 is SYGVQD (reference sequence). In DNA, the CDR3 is TGCGCCAGCAGTCCCTTTACCTCCTACGAGCAGTACTTC. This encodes CASSPFTSYEQYF.

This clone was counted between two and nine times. The CDR3 reads CASSLGRFEQYF. DNA of the CDR3: TGTGCCAGCAGCTTAGGAAGGTTCGAGCAGTACTTC. V is TRBV13 and J is TRBJ2-7; D is undetermined. V was shortened by 0 bases and J by 6 bases, with 6 bases between the two germline ends. CDR3 length: 12 residues. Germline V gene lookup returns CDR1 PRHDT and CDR2 FYEKMQ (reference sequence).

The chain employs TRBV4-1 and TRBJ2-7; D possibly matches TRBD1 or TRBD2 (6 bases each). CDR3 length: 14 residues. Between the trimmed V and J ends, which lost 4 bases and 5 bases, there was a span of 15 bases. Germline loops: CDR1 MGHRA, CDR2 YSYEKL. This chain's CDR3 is CASSLGGLLDEQYF. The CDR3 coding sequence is TGCGCCAGCAGCCTTGGGGGGCTCCTGGACGAGCAGTACTTC.

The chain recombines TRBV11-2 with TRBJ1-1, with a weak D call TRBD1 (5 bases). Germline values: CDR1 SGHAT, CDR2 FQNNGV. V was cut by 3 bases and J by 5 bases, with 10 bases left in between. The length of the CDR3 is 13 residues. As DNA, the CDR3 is TGTGCCAGCAGCTTGGGGGGGGTGACTGAAGCTTTCTTT. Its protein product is CASSLGGVTEAFF.

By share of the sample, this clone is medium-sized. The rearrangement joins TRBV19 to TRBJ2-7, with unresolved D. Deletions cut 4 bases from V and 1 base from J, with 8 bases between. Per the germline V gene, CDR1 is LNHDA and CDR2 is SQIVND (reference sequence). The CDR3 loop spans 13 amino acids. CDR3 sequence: CASSNRVSYEQYF. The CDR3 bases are TGTGCCAGTAGTAATAGGGTTTCCTACGAGCAGTACTTC.

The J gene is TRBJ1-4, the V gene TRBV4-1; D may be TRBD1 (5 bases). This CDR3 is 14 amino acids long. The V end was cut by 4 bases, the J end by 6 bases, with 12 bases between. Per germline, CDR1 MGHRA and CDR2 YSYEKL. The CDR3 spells CASSPRDLDEKLFF. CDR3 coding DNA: TGCGCCAGCAGCCCCCGGGACTTGGATGAAAAACTGTTTTTT.

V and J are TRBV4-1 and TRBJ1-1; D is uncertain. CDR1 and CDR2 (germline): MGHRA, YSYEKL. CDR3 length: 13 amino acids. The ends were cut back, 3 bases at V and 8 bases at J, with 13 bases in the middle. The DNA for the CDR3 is TGCGCCAGCAGCCATTCTTCTCGAGCAGAAGCTTTCTTT. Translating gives CASSHSSRAEAFF.

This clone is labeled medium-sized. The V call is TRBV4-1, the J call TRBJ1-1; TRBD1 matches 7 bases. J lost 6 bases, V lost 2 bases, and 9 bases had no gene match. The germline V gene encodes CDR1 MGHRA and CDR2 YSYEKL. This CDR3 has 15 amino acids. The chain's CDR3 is CASSQTGVSASEAFF. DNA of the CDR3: TGCGCCAGCAGCCAAACAGGGGTAAGTGCGTCTGAAGCTTTCTTT.

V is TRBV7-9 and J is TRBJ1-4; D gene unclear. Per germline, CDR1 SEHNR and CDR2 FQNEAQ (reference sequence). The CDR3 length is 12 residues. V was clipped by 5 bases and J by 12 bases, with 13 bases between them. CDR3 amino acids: CASSQGSLELFF. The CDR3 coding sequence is TGTGCCAGCAGCCAAGGAAGTCTTGAACTGTTTTTT.

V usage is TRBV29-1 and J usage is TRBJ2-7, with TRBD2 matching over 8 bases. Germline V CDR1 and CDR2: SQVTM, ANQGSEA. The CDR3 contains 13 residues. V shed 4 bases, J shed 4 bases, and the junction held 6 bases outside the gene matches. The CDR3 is CSVAHGGGYEQYF. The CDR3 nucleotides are TGCAGCGTTGCCCACGGGGGGGGATACGAGCAGTACTTC.

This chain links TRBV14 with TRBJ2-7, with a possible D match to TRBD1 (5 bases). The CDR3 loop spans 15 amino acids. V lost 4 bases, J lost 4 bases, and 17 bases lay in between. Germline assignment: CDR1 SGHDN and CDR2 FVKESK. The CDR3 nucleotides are TGTGCCAGCAGCCCACGGACAAGCACCCGTTACGAGCAGTACTTC. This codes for CASSPRTSTRYEQYF.

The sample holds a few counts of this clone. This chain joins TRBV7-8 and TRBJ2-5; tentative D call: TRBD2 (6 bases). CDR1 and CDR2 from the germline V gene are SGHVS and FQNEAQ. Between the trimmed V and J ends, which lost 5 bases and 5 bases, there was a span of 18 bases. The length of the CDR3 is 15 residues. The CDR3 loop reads CASSEIGGVRETQYF. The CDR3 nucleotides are TGTGCCAGCAGCGAAATCGGCGGGGTACGGGAGACCCAGTACTTC.

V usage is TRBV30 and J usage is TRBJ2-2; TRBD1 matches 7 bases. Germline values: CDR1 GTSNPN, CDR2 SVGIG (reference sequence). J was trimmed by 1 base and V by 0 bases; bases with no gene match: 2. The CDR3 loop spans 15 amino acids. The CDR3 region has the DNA TGTGCCTGGAGTGTTGGGACAGTGAACACCGGGGAGCTGTTTTTT. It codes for CAWSVGTVNTGELFF.

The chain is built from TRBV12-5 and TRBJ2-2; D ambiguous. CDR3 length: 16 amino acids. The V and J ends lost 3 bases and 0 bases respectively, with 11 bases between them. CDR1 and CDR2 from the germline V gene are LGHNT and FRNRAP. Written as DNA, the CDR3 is TGTGCTAGTGGTTTTACTACGGACGCGAACACCGGGGAGCTGTTTTTT. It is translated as CASGFTTDANTGELFF.

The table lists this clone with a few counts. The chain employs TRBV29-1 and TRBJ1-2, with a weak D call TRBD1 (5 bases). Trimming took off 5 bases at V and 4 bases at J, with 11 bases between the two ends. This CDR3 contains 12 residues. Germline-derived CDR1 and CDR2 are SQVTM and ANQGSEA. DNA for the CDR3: TGCAGCGTTCTGGGGCTGGGCTATGGCTACACCTTC. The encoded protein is CSVLGLGYGYTF.

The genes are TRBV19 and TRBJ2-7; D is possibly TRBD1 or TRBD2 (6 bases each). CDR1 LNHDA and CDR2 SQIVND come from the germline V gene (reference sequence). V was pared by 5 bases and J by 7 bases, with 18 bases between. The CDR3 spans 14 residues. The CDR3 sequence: CASSGTGAGGEQYF. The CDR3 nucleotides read TGTGCCAGTAGTGGTACGGGGGCTGGAGGGGAGCAGTACTTC.

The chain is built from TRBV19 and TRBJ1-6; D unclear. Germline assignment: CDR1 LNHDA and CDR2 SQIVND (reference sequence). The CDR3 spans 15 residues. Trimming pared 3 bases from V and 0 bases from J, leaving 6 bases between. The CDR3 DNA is TGTGCCAGTAGTATGGGGAGCTCCTATAATTCACCCCTCCACTTT. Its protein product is CASSMGSSYNSPLHF.

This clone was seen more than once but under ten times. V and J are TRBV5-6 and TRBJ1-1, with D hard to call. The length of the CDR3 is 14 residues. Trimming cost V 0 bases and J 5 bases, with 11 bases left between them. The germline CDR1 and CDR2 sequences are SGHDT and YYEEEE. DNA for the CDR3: TGTGCCAGCAGCTTGGAGGGTACCGCGACTGAAGCTTTCTTT. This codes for CASSLEGTATEAFF.

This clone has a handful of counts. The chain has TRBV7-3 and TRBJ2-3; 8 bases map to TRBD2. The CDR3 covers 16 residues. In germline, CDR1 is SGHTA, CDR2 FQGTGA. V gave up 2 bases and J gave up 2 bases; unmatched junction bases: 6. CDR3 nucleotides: TGTGCCAGCAGCTTATACGCGGGGGGCTACACAGATACGCAGTATTTT. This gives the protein CASSLYAGGYTDTQYF.

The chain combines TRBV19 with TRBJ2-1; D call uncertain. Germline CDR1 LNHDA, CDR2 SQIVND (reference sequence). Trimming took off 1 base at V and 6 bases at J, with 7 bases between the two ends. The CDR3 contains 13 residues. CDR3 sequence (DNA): TGTGCCAGTAGTATAGGTGGTACCAATGAGCAGTTCTTC. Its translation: CASSIGGTNEQFF.

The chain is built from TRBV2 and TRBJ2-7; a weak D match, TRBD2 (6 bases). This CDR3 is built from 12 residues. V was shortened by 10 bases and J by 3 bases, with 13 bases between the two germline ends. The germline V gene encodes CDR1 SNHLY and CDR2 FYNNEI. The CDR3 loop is CATARGNYEQYF. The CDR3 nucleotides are TGTGCCACCGCACGGGGGAACTACGAGCAGTACTTC. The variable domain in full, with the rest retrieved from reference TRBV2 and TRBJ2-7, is EPEVTQTPSHQVTQMGQEVILRCVPISNHLYFYWYRQILGQKVEFLVSFYNNEISEKSEIFDDQFSVERPDGSNFTLKIRSTKLEDSAMYFCATARGNYEQYFGPGTRLTVT.

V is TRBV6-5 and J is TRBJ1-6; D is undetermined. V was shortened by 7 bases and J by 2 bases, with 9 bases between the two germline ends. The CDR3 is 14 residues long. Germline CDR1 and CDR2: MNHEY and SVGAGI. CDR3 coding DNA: TGTGCCAGCACCAGGTTGACCTATAATTCACCCCTCCACTTT. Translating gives CASTRLTYNSPLHF.

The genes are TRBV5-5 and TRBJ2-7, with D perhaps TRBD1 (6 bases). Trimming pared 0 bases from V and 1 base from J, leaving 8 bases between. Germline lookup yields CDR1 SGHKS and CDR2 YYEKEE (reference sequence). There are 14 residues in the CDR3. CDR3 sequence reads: CASSLERGSYEQYF. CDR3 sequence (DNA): TGTGCCAGCAGCTTGGAAAGGGGGTCCTACGAGCAGTACTTC.